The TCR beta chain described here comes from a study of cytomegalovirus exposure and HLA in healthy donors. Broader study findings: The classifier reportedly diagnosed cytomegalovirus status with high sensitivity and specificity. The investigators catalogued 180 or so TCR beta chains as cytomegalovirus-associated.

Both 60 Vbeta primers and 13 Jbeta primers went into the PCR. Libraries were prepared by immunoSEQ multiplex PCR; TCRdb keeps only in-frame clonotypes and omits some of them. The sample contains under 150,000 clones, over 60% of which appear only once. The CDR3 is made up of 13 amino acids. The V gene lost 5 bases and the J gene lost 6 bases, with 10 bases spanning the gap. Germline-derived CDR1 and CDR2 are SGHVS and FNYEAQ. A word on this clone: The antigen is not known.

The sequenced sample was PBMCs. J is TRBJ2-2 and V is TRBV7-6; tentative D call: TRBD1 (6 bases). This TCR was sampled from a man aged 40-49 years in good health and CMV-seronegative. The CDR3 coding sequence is TGTGCCAGCAGCACCAGGGGTGCCGGGGAGCTGTTTTTT. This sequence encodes CASSTRGAGELFF.